These T cell receptor beta chains were read from a single sample in a study of T-cell reconstitution after alpha-beta-depleted transplantation in children. One entry per CDR3 protein results from TCRdb running MiXCR on the PCR reads. The repertoire consists of about 370,000 distinct CDR3 sequences, with roughly 20% occurring once and the leading ten covering about 3.8%. The sample in question was PBMCs from the stem cell graft donor, obtained from the stem cell graft. The receptors were gathered from a human donor who donated a stem cell graft to a child with acute myeloid leukemia. Both conserved end residues are part of each CDR3. A D gene is named only where the DNA matches it firmly. Clone size is not always given. Where it is, it says once, few, many or a class for expanded clones.

J gene: TRBJ1-1; D gene: -; clone size: few; V gene: TRBV7-9; CDR3 DNA: TGTGCCAGCAGCTTAAGGGCAGATGACACTGAAGCTTTCTTT; CDR3 protein: CASSLRADDTEAFF
J gene: TRBJ2-7; D gene: -; clone size: -; V gene: TRBV29-1; CDR3 DNA: TGCAGCGCCGGACAGTCCCGCTCCTACGAGCAGTACTTC; CDR3 protein: CSAGQSRSYEQYF
J gene: TRBJ2-3; D gene: -; clone size: -; V gene: TRBV28; CDR3 DNA: TGTGCCAGCAGTTTATCTGGCGATTTTGGCACAGATACGCAGTATTTT; CDR3 protein: CASSLSGDFGTDTQYF
J gene: TRBJ2-1; D gene: -; clone size: -; V gene: TRBV12-3/TRBV12-4; CDR3 DNA: TGTGCCAGCAGTTTGTTAGCGGTACTGAGGAATGAGCAGTTCTTC; CDR3 protein: CASSLLAVLRNEQFF
J gene: TRBJ1-3; D gene: -; clone size: -; V gene: TRBV6-1; CDR3 DNA: TGTGCCAGCAGTGAAGGGCCGACCTCTGGAAACACCATATATTTT; CDR3 protein: CASSEGPTSGNTIYF
J gene: TRBJ2-5; D gene: TRBD1; clone size: -; V gene: TRBV4-3; CDR3 DNA: TGCGCCAGCAGCCAAGGTCAAGGGGGCAATTTAGAGACCCAGTACTTC; CDR3 protein: CASSQGQGGNLETQYF
J gene: TRBJ2-1; D gene: -; clone size: many; V gene: TRBV6-5; CDR3 DNA: TGTGCCAGCAGTTTCGTCCCGGGGACGGCCCCCTACAATGAGCAGTTCTTC; CDR3 protein: CASSFVPGTAPYNEQFF
J gene: TRBJ1-1; D gene: TRBD1; clone size: few; V gene: TRBV4-3; CDR3 DNA: TGCGCCAGCAGCCTACTCCACCGACAGGGGAACACTGAAGCTTTCTTT; CDR3 protein: CASSLLHRQGNTEAFF
J gene: TRBJ2-5; D gene: -; clone size: many; V gene: TRBV6-2/TRBV6-3; CDR3 DNA: TGTGCCAGCAGAGAACCGGGCCTTGAATCGGAGACCCAGTACTTC; CDR3 protein: CASREPGLESETQYF
J gene: TRBJ2-2; D gene: -; clone size: -; V gene: TRBV7-3; CDR3 DNA: TGTGCCAGCAGCCTTCCGGGGGAAGCGAACACCGGGGAGCTGTTTTTT; CDR3 protein: CASSLPGEANTGELFF
J gene: TRBJ1-1; D gene: -; clone size: -; V gene: TRBV24-1; CDR3 DNA: TGTGCCACCAGTGATTCGGGGCCAGGGACTGAAGCTTTCTTT; CDR3 protein: CATSDSGPGTEAFF
J gene: TRBJ2-1; D gene: -; clone size: -; V gene: TRBV21-1; CDR3 DNA: TGTGCCAGCAGCAAGCGGGACATTTCGGGACTAGCGGGAGAGCGGTCCTACAATGAGCAGTTCTTC; CDR3 protein: CASSKRDISGLAGERSYNEQFF
J gene: TRBJ2-2; D gene: TRBD1; clone size: -; V gene: TRBV6-5; CDR3 DNA: TGTGCCAGCAGTTACTCCGGGACAGGGGAAACCGGGGAGCTGTTTTTT; CDR3 protein: CASSYSGTGETGELFF
J gene: TRBJ2-3; D gene: -; clone size: few; V gene: TRBV18; CDR3 DNA: TGTGCCAGCTCACCAGGGCAGACCCTCACAGATACGCAGTATTTT; CDR3 protein: CASSPGQTLTDTQYF
J gene: TRBJ1-6; D gene: TRBD1; clone size: many; V gene: TRBV6-5; CDR3 DNA: TGTGCCAGCAGTTACCTCTTCGGACAGGTGGATTCACCCCTCCACTTT; CDR3 protein: CASSYLFGQVDSPLHF
J gene: TRBJ2-2; D gene: -; clone size: -; V gene: TRBV7-2; CDR3 DNA: TGTGCCAGCAGCTTCGGCGGCAGGGTGAATGCCGGGGAGCTGTTTTTT; CDR3 protein: CASSFGGRVNAGELFF
J gene: TRBJ2-7; D gene: TRBD2; clone size: many; V gene: TRBV9; CDR3 DNA: TGTGCCAGCAGCGTAGGGCTAGCGGGAGCTTATGAACTGGAGCAGTACTTC; CDR3 protein: CASSVGLAGAYELEQYF
J gene: TRBJ2-5; D gene: -; clone size: few; V gene: TRBV29-1; CDR3 DNA: TGCAGCGTGCGGGAATTCCAAGAGACCCAGTACTTC; CDR3 protein: CSVREFQETQYF
J gene: TRBJ2-7; D gene: -; clone size: many; V gene: TRBV7-9; CDR3 DNA: TGTGCCAGCAGCGCCCGACCCTACGAGCAGTACTTC; CDR3 protein: CASSARPYEQYF
J gene: TRBJ2-7; D gene: TRBD2; clone size: -; V gene: TRBV20-1; CDR3 DNA: TGCAGTGCTCATCACGGGACTAGCGGGTCCTACGAGCAGTACTTC; CDR3 protein: CSAHHGTSGSYEQYF
J gene: TRBJ2-2; D gene: TRBD2; clone size: -; V gene: TRBV11-2; CDR3 DNA: TGTGCCAGCAGCTTAGACGGAGCTAGCGGGCACGCCGGGGAGCTGTTTTTT; CDR3 protein: CASSLDGASGHAGELFF
J gene: TRBJ2-3; D gene: TRBD2; clone size: -; V gene: TRBV4-3; CDR3 DNA: TGCGCCAGCAGCCAAGATGGTAGCGGGAGGGCAGATACGCAGTATTTT; CDR3 protein: CASSQDGSGRADTQYF
J gene: TRBJ2-7; D gene: -; clone size: -; V gene: TRBV15; CDR3 DNA: TGTGCCACCAGCAGAGATCGTGGACGGAGCTCCTACGAGCAGTACTTC; CDR3 protein: CATSRDRGRSSYEQYF
J gene: TRBJ2-1; D gene: TRBD1; clone size: few; V gene: TRBV12-3/TRBV12-4; CDR3 DNA: TGTGCCAGCACCAATCAGGACAGGGTGTACAATGAGCAGTTCTTC; CDR3 protein: CASTNQDRVYNEQFF
J gene: TRBJ2-7; D gene: TRBD2; clone size: -; V gene: TRBV3-1; CDR3 DNA: TGTGCCAGCGGCACTAGCGGGACCTACGAGCAGTACTTC; CDR3 protein: CASGTSGTYEQYF
J gene: TRBJ2-7; D gene: TRBD2; clone size: -; V gene: TRBV6-1; CDR3 DNA: TGTGCCAGCACCCCCGGGACTAGCTCTGACGAGCAGTACTTC; CDR3 protein: CASTPGTSSDEQYF
J gene: TRBJ1-1; D gene: TRBD1; clone size: few; V gene: TRBV5-5; CDR3 DNA: TGTGCCAGCAGCTTGGTCCATTTGTACAGGGGAGAAAACACTGAAGCTTTCTTT; CDR3 protein: CASSLVHLYRGENTEAFF
J gene: TRBJ1-1; D gene: -; clone size: -; V gene: TRBV12-3/TRBV12-4; CDR3 DNA: TGTGCCAGCAGTTTAGGACCGCCGAACACTGAAGCTTTCTTT; CDR3 protein: CASSLGPPNTEAFF
J gene: TRBJ2-2; D gene: TRBD1; clone size: few; V gene: TRBV12-3/TRBV12-4; CDR3 DNA: TGTGCCAGCAGCCCTACCGGGACAGGGCGGAACGGGGAGCTGTTTTTT; CDR3 protein: CASSPTGTGRNGELFF
J gene: TRBJ2-2; D gene: TRBD1; clone size: -; V gene: TRBV5-1; CDR3 DNA: TGCGCCAGCAGCGGAACGACAGGGTCGTACACCGGGGAGCTGTTTTTT; CDR3 protein: CASSGTTGSYTGELFF
J gene: TRBJ2-2; D gene: TRBD2; clone size: -; V gene: TRBV7-2; CDR3 DNA: TGTGCCAGCAGCAGACTAGCGGGAACCGGTGGGGAGCTGTTTTTT; CDR3 protein: CASSRLAGTGGELFF
J gene: TRBJ1-5; D gene: -; clone size: -; V gene: TRBV12-5; CDR3 DNA: TGTGCTAGTGGTCTGCCGACAGAAGGGGGGAATCAGCCCCAGCATTTT; CDR3 protein: CASGLPTEGGNQPQHF
J gene: TRBJ1-1; D gene: -; clone size: -; V gene: TRBV29-1; CDR3 DNA: TGCAGCGCCACACCGGACAGAAAAGAAGCTTTCTTT; CDR3 protein: CSATPDRKEAFF
J gene: TRBJ1-3; D gene: -; clone size: few; V gene: TRBV29-1; CDR3 DNA: TGCAGCGTCCACTCTGGAAACACCATATATTTT; CDR3 protein: CSVHSGNTIYF
J gene: TRBJ1-3; D gene: TRBD1; clone size: few; V gene: TRBV6-1; CDR3 DNA: TGTGCCAGCAGTGGGACAGGGATCTCTGGAAACACCATATATTTT; CDR3 protein: CASSGTGISGNTIYF
J gene: TRBJ2-7; D gene: TRBD1; clone size: many; V gene: TRBV29-1; CDR3 DNA: TGCAGCGTTGGGTTCCGGGACAGCCCATCCTACGAGCAGTACTTC; CDR3 protein: CSVGFRDSPSYEQYF
J gene: TRBJ2-5; D gene: -; clone size: -; V gene: TRBV12-3/TRBV12-4; CDR3 DNA: TGTGCCAGCAGTTTCCCCTCTAGCCGACTCGGGGAGACCCAGTACTTC; CDR3 protein: CASSFPSSRLGETQYF
J gene: TRBJ2-1; D gene: TRBD2; clone size: -; V gene: TRBV5-1; CDR3 DNA: TGCGCCAGCAGCCAGGTAGCGGGAGCGAACAATGAGCAGTTCTTC; CDR3 protein: CASSQVAGANNEQFF
J gene: TRBJ2-3; D gene: TRBD2; clone size: -; V gene: TRBV28; CDR3 DNA: TGTGCCAGCAGTATGACTAGCGGGAGAATGGCAGATACGCAGTATTTT; CDR3 protein: CASSMTSGRMADTQYF
J gene: TRBJ2-7; D gene: -; clone size: many; V gene: TRBV29-1; CDR3 DNA: TGCAGCGTTGAAGTACTGGGGCAACCCTACGAGCAGTACTTC; CDR3 protein: CSVEVLGQPYEQYF
J gene: TRBJ2-7; D gene: -; clone size: -; V gene: TRBV29-1; CDR3 DNA: TGCAGCGTTGACCCCGATGGTCGCGAGCAGTACTTC; CDR3 protein: CSVDPDGREQYF
J gene: TRBJ2-3; D gene: -; clone size: -; V gene: TRBV6-6; CDR3 DNA: TGTGCCAGCCGCCCCAGGAACACAGATACGCAGTATTTT; CDR3 protein: CASRPRNTDTQYF
J gene: TRBJ1-5; D gene: -; clone size: -; V gene: TRBV2; CDR3 DNA: TGTGCCAGCAGTGAGGAGACAGTGGGACCCTATAGCAATCAGCCCCAGCATTTT; CDR3 protein: CASSEETVGPYSNQPQHF
J gene: TRBJ2-1; D gene: -; clone size: -; V gene: TRBV12-3/TRBV12-4; CDR3 DNA: TGTGCCAGCAGTTTAGGCCACGGACTCTCCTACAATGAGCAGTTCTTC; CDR3 protein: CASSLGHGLSYNEQFF
J gene: TRBJ2-7; D gene: TRBD1; clone size: many; V gene: TRBV6-1; CDR3 DNA: TGTGCCAGCAGTCTGGGACAGGGATTCTCCTACGAGCAGTACTTC; CDR3 protein: CASSLGQGFSYEQYF
J gene: TRBJ2-2; D gene: -; clone size: many; V gene: TRBV20-1; CDR3 DNA: TGCAGTGCTAGAGTCGGACCCGGGGAGCTGTTTTTT; CDR3 protein: CSARVGPGELFF
J gene: TRBJ2-3; D gene: TRBD2; clone size: -; V gene: TRBV4-1; CDR3 DNA: TGCGCCAGCAGCCCTCTAGCGGGAGGGCCACCAGATACGCAGTATTTT; CDR3 protein: CASSPLAGGPPDTQYF
J gene: TRBJ2-7; D gene: -; clone size: few; V gene: TRBV11-1; CDR3 DNA: TGTGCCAGCAGCTTAACGGCGGGACGAGAGCAGTACTTC; CDR3 protein: CASSLTAGREQYF
J gene: TRBJ2-3; D gene: -; clone size: few; V gene: TRBV28; CDR3 DNA: TGTGCCAGCAGTTTTCGTAGCGTCCATACGCAGTATTTT; CDR3 protein: CASSFRSVHTQYF
J gene: TRBJ1-1; D gene: -; clone size: many; V gene: TRBV29-1; CDR3 DNA: TGCAGCGTGACTCCGGGACTCGCAAACACTGAAGCTTTCTTT; CDR3 protein: CSVTPGLANTEAFF
J gene: TRBJ2-1; D gene: TRBD2; clone size: -; V gene: TRBV12-3/TRBV12-4; CDR3 DNA: TGTGCCAGCAGCTGGACTAGCGGGAGACGTCTTATCTTC; CDR3 protein: CASSWTSGRRLIF
J gene: TRBJ2-7; D gene: TRBD2; clone size: -; V gene: TRBV28; CDR3 DNA: TGTGCCAGCCTCGGGACTAGCGAGAGCTCCTACGAGCAGTACTTC; CDR3 protein: CASLGTSESSYEQYF
J gene: TRBJ2-7; D gene: -; clone size: few; V gene: TRBV6-5; CDR3 DNA: TGTGCCAGCAGTTCCCTGCATGGGGCCTACGAGCAGTACTTC; CDR3 protein: CASSSLHGAYEQYF
J gene: TRBJ2-1; D gene: -; clone size: many; V gene: TRBV29-1; CDR3 DNA: TGCAGCGTTCCAGTTAGGGGGGTGGAGCAGTTCTTC; CDR3 protein: CSVPVRGVEQFF
J gene: TRBJ2-1; D gene: -; clone size: many; V gene: TRBV12-3/TRBV12-4; CDR3 DNA: TGTGCCAGCAGTCCAACGTCGACCTTCAATGAGCAGTTCTTC; CDR3 protein: CASSPTSTFNEQFF
J gene: TRBJ2-3; D gene: -; clone size: -; V gene: TRBV12-3/TRBV12-4; CDR3 DNA: TGTGCCAGCAGTTTTAGGGTCGACACAGATACGCAGTATTTT; CDR3 protein: CASSFRVDTDTQYF
J gene: TRBJ2-7; D gene: TRBD1; clone size: few; V gene: TRBV10-3; CDR3 DNA: TGTGCCTTTTCAGGGGGCCCTCTACACGAGCAGTACTTC; CDR3 protein: CAFSGGPLHEQYF
J gene: TRBJ1-4; D gene: -; clone size: -; V gene: TRBV4-1; CDR3 DNA: TGCGCCAACAGCCAACCTGTAAGAAGTGAAAAACTGTTTTTT; CDR3 protein: CANSQPVRSEKLFF